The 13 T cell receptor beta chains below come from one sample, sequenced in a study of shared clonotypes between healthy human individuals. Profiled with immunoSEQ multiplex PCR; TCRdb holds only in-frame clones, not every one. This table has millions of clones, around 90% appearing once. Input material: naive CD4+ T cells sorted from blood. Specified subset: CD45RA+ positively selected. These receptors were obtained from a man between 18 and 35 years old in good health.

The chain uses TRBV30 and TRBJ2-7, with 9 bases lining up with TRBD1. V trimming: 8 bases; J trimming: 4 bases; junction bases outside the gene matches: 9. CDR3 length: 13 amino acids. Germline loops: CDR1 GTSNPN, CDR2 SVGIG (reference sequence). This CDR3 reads CARSRGQGYEQYF. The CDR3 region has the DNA TGTGCCCGTTCGCGGGGACAGGGTTACGAGCAGTACTTC. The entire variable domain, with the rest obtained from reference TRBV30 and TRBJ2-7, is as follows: SQTIHQWPATLVQPVGSPLSLECTVEGTSNPNLYWYRQAAGRGLQLLFYSVGIGQISSEVPQNLSASRPQDRQFILSSKKLLLSDSGFYLCARSRGQGYEQYFGPGTRLTVT.

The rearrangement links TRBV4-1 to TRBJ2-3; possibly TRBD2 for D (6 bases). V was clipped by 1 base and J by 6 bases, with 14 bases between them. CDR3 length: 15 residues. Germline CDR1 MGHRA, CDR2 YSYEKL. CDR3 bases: TGCGCCAGCAGCCAAGGGGCGGGACTGAAGGATACGCAGTATTTT. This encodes CASSQGAGLKDTQYF.

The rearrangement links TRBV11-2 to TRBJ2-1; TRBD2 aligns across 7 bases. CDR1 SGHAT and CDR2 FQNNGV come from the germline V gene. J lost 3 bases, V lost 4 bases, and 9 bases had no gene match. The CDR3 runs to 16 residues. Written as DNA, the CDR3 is TGTGCCAGCAGCTCCTACCTAGCGGAGTTCTACAATGAGCAGTTCTTC. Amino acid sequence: CASSSYLAEFYNEQFF.

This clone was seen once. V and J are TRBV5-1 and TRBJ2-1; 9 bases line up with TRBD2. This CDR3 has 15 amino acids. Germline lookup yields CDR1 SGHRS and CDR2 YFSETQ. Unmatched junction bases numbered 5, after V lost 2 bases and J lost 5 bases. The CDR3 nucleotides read TGCGCCAGCAGCTTAATAGCGGGGGTGAACAATGAGCAGTTCTTC. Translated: CASSLIAGVNNEQFF.

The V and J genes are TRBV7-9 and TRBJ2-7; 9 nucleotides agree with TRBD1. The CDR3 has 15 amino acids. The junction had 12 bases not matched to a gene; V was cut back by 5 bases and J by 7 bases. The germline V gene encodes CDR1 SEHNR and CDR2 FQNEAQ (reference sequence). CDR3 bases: TGTGCCAGCAGCCTGGACAGGGGTATAACTGGGGAGCAGTACTTC. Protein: CASSLDRGITGEQYF.

The CDR3 loop reads CASSSGGAGTGELFF. Here the CDR3 DNA reads TGTGCCAGCAGTTCAGGGGGCGCGGGCACCGGGGAGCTGTTTTTT. The chain uses TRBV6-5 and TRBJ2-2; 8 bases line up with TRBD1. This CDR3 region has 15 residues. Unmatched junction bases numbered 5, after V lost 4 bases and J lost 4 bases. Germline V gene sequence: CDR1 MNHEY, CDR2 SVGAGI.

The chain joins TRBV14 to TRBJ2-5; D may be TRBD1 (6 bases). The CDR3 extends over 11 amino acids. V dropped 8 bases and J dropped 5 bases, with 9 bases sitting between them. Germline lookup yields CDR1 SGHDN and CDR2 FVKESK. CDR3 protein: CASGQYETQYF. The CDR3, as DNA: TGTGCCAGCGGACAGTACGAGACCCAGTACTTC. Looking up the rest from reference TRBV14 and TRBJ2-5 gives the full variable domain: EAGVTQFPSHSVIEKGQTVTLRCDPISGHDNLYWYRRVMGKEIKFLLHFVKESKQDESGMPNNRFLAERTGGTYSTLKVQPAELEDSGVYFCASGQYETQYFGPGTRLLVL.

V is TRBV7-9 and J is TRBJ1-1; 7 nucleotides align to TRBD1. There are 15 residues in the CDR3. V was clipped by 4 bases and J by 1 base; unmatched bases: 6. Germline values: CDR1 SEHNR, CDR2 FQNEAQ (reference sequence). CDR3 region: CASSSDRVSNTEAFF. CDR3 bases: TGTGCCAGCAGCTCCGACAGGGTGTCGAACACTGAAGCTTTCTTT.

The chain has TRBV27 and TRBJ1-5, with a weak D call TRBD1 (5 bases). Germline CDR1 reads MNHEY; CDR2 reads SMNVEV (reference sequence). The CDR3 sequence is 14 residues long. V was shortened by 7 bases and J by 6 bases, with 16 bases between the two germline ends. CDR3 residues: CASTIFGGAQPQHF. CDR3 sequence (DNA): TGTGCCAGCACTATCTTCGGGGGAGCTCAGCCCCAGCATTTT.

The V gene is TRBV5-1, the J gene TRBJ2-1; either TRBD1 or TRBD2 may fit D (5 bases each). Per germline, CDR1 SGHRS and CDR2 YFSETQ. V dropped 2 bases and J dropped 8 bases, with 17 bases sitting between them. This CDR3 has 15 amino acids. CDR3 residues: CASSFAGEGLHEQFF. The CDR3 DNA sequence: TGCGCCAGCAGCTTTGCGGGCGAGGGGTTACATGAGCAGTTCTTC. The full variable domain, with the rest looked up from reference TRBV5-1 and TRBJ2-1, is KAGVTQTPRYLIKTRGQQVTLSCSPISGHRSVSWYQQTPGQGLQFLFEYFSETQRNKGNFPGRFSGRQFSNSRSEMNVSTLELGDSALYLCASSFAGEGLHEQFFGPGTRLTVL.

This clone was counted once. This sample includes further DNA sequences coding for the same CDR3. CDR3: CASSQDWTDTQYF. In DNA form, the CDR3 reads TGTGCCAGCAGCCAAGATTGGACAGATACGCAGTATTTT. The V call is TRBV4-2, the J call TRBJ2-3, with D uncertain. Germline CDR1 LGHNA, CDR2 YNFKEQ. This CDR3 has 13 amino acids. The V gene lost 0 bases and the J gene lost 3 bases, with 4 bases spanning the gap.

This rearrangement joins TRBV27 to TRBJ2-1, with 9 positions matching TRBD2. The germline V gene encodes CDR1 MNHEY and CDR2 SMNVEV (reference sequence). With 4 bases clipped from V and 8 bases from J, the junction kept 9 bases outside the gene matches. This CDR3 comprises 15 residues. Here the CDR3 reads CASSSMGLANHEQFF. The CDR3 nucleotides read TGTGCCAGCAGTTCCATGGGACTAGCTAACCATGAGCAGTTCTTC.

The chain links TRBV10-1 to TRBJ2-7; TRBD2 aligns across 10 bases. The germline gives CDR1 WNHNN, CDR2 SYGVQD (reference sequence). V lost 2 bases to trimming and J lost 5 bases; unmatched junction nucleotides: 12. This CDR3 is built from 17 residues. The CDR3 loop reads CASSEKTVAGGLNEQYF. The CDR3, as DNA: TGCGCCAGCAGTGAGAAAACGGTAGCGGGAGGCTTAAACGAGCAGTACTTC.